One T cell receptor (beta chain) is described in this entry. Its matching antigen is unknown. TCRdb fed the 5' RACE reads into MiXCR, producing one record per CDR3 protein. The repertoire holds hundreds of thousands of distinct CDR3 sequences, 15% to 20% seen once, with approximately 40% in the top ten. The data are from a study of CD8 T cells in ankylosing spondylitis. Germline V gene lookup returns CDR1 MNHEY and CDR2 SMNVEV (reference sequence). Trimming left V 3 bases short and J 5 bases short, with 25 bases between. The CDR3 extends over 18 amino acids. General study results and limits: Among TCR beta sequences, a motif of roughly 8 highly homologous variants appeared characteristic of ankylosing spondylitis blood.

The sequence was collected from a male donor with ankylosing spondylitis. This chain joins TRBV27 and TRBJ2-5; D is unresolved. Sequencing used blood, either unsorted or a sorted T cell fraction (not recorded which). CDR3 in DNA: TGTGCCAGCAGTTTCTTGCCAGAAACCGACTGCAGCAAGGAGACCCAGTACTTC. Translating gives CASSFLPETDCSKETQYF.